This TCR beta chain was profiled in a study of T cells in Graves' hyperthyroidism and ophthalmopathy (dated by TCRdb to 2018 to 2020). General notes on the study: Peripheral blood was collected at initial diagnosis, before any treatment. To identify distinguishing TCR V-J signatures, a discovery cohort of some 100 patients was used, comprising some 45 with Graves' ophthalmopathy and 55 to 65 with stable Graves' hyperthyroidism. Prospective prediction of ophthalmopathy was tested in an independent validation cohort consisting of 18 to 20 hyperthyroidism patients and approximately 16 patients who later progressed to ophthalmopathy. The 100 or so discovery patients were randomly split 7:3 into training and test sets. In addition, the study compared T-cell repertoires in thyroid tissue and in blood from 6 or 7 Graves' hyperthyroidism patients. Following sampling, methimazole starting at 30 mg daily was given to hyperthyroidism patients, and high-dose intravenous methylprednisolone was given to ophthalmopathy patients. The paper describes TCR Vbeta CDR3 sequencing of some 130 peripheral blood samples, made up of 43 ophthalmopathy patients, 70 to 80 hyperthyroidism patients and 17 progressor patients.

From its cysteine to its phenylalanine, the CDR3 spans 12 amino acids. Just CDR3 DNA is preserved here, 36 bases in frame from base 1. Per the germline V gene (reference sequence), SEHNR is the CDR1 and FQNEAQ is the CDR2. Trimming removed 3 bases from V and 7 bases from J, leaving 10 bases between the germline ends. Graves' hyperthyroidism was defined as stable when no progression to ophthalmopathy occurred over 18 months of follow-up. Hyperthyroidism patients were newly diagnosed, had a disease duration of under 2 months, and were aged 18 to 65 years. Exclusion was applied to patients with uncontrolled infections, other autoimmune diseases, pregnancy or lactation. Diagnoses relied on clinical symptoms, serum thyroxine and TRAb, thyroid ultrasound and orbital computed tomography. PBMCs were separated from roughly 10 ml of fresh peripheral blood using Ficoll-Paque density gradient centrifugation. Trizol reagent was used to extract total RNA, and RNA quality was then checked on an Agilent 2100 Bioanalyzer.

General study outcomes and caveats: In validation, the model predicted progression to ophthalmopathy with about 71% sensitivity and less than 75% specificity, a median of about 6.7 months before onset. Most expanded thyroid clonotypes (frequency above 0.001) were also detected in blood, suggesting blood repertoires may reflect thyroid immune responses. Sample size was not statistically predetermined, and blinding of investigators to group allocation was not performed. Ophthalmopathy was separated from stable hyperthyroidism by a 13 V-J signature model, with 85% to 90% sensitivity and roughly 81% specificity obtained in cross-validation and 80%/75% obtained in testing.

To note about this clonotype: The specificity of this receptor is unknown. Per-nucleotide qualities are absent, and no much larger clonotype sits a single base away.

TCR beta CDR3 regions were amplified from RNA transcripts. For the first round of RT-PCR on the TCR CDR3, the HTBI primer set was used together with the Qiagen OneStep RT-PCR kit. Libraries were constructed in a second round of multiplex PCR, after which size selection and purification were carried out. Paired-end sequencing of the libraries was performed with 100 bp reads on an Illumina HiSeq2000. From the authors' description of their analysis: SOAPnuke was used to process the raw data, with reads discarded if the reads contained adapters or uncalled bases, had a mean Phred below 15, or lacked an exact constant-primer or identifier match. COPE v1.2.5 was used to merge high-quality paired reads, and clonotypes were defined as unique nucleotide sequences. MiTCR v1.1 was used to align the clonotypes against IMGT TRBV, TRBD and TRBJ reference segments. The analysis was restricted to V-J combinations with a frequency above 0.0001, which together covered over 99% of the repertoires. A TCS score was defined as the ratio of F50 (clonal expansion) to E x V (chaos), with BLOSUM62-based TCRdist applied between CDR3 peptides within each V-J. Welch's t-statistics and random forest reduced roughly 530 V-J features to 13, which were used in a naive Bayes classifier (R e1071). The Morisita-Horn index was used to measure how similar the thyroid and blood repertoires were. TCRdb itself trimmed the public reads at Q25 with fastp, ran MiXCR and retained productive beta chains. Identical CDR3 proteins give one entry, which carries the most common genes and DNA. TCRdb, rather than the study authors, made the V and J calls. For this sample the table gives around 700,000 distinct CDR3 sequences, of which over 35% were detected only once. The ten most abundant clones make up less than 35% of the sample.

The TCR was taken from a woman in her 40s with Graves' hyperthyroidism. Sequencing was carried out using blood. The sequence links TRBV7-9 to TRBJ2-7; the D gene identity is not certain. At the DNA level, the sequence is TGTGCCAGCAGCTTGGCGATGGCAGAGCAGTACTTC. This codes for CASSLAMAEQYF.